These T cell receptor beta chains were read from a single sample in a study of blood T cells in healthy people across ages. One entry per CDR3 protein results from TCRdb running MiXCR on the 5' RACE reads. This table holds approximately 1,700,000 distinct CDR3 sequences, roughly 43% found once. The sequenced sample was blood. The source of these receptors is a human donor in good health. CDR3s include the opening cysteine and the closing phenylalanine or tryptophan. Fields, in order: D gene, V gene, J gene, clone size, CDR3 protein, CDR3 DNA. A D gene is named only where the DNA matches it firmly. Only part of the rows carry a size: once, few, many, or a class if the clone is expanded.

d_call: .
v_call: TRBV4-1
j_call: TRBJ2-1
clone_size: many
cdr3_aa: CASSGQISSYNEQFF
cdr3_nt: TGCGCCAGCAGCGGACAGATTTCTTCCTACAATGAGCAGTTCTTC

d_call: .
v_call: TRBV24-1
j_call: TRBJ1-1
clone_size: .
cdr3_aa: CATSGGNRERSFF
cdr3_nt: TGTGCCACCAGTGGCGGGAACAGGGAGAGATCTTTCTTT

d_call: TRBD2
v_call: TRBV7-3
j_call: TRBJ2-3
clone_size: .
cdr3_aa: CASSSSSGGALTDTQYF
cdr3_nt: TGTGCCAGCAGCTCTTCTAGCGGGGGGGCCCTCACAGATACGCAGTATTTT

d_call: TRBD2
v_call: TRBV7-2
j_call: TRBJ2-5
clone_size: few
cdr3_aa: CASSFNSGANQETQYF
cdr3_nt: TGTGCCAGCAGCTTTAATAGCGGGGCCAACCAAGAGACCCAGTACTTC

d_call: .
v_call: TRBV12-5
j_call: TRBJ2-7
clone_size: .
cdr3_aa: CASGLGREQYF
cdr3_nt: TGTGCTAGTGGTTTGGGGCGCGAGCAGTACTTC

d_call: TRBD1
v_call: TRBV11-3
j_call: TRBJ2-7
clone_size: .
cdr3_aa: CASSPRQGYSQDTQYF
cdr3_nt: TGTGCCAGCAGCCCCAGACAGGGGTATTCCCAAGACACCCAGTACTTC

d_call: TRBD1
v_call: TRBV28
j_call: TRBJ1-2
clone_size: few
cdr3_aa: CANWDRTLDGYTF
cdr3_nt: TGTGCCAACTGGGACAGGACTCTGGATGGCTACACCTTC

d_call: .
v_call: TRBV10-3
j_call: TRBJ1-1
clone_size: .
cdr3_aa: CAISESTGPLGNTEAFF
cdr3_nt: TGTGCCATCAGTGAGTCAACGGGGCCCCTGGGGAACACTGAAGCTTTCTTT

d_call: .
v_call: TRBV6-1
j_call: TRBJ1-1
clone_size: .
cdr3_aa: CASGEREDTEAFF
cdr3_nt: TGTGCCAGCGGTGAGCGGGAGGACACTGAAGCTTTCTTT

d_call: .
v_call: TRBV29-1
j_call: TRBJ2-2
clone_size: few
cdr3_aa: CSVEGHRGESTGELFF
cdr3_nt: TGCAGCGTTGAAGGCCACCGGGGAGAAAGCACCGGGGAGCTGTTTTTT

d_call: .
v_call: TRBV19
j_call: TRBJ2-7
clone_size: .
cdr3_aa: CASSVFLEGGQYF
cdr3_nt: TGTGCCAGTAGTGTTTTCCTAGAGGGAGGGCAGTACTTC

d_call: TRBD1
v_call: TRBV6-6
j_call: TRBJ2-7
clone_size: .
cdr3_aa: CASNSQPGQGSYEQYF
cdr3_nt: TGTGCCAGCAACTCACAACCGGGACAGGGGTCCTACGAGCAGTACTTC

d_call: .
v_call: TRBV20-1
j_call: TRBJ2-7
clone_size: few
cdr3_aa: CSARDPLGRGGEQYF
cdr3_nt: TGCAGTGCTAGAGATCCCTTGGGGAGAGGGGGCGAGCAGTACTTC

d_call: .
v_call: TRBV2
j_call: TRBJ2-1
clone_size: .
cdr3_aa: CASIVRRGSYNEQFF
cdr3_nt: TGTGCCAGCATTGTGCGGCGGGGCTCCTACAATGAGCAGTTCTTC

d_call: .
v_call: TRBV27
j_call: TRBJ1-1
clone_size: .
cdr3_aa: CASSLDSRNTEAFF
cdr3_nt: TGTGCCAGCAGTCTCGACAGTAGGAACACTGAAGCTTTCTTT

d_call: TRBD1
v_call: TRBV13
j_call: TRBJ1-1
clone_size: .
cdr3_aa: CASSPDRGRLNEAFF
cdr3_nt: TGTGCCAGCAGCCCGGACAGGGGGCGTCTGAATGAAGCTTTCTTT

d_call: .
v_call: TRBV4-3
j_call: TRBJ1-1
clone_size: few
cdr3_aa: CASSQVLVQENTEAFF
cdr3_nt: TGCGCCAGCAGCCAAGTTCTCGTACAGGAGAACACTGAAGCTTTCTTT

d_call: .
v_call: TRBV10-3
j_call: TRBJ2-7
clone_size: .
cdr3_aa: CAISERWGVRYF
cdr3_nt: TGTGCCATCAGTGAACGGTGGGGCGTTCGGTACTTC

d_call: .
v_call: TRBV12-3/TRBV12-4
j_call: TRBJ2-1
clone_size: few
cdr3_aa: CASSQWISYNEQFF
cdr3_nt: TGTGCCAGCAGCCAGTGGATCTCCTACAATGAGCAGTTCTTC

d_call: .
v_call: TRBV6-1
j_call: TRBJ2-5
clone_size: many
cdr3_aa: CASSDIVGTTFPQETQYF
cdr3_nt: TGTGCCAGCAGTGACATCGTAGGCACCACTTTTCCACAAGAGACCCAGTACTTC

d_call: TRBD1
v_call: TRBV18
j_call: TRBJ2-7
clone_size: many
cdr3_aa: CASSPRGQGYEQYF
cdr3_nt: TGTGCCAGCTCACCACGCGGACAGGGCTACGAGCAGTACTTC

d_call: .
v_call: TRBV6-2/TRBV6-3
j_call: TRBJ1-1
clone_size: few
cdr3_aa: CASSPLTWRTEAFF
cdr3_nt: TGTGCCAGCAGCCCACTTACCTGGAGGACTGAAGCTTTCTTT

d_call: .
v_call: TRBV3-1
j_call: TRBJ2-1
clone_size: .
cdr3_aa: CASSQGSGTHFDEQFF
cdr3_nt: TGTGCCAGCAGCCAAGGGTCGGGGACCCACTTCGATGAGCAGTTCTTC

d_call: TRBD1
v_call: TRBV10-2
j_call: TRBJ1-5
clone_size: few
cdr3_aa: CASSVTGVKGSQHF
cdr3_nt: TGCGCCAGCAGTGTTACAGGGGTGAAGGGATCCCAGCATTTT

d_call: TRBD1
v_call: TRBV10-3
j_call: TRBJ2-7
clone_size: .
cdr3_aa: CATRPGQGAYEQYF
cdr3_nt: TGTGCCACTAGACCGGGACAGGGGGCCTACGAGCAGTACTTC

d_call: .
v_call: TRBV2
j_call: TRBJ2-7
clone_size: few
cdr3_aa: CASSENGPLYEQYF
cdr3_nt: TGTGCCAGCAGTGAAAATGGGCCATTATACGAGCAGTACTTC

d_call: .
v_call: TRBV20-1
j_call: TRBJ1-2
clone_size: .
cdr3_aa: CSPGTAYGFTF
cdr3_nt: TGCAGTCCCGGGACGGCGTATGGCTTCACCTTC

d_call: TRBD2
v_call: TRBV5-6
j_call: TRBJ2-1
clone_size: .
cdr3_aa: CASSLDTGGRYNEQFF
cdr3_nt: TGTGCCAGCAGCTTGGACACGGGGGGTCGATACAATGAGCAGTTCTTC

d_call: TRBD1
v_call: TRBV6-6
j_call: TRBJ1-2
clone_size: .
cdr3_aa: CASRRPGQSSGYTF
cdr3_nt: TGTGCCAGCAGAAGACCGGGACAGTCTTCTGGCTACACCTTC

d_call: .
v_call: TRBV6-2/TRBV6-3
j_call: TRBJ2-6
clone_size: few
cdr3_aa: CASSLHISGANVLTF
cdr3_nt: TGTGCCAGCAGTCTACACATCTCTGGGGCCAACGTCCTGACTTTC

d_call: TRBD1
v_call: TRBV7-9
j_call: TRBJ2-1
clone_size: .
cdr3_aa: CASSPGTGQGEQFF
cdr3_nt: TGTGCCAGCAGCCCGGGGACAGGGCAAGGGGAGCAGTTCTTC

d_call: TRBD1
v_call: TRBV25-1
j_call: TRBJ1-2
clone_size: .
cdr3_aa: CACQGDGYTF
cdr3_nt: TGTGCCTGCCAGGGGGATGGCTACACCTTC

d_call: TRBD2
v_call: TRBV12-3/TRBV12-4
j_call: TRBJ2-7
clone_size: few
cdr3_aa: CASSSPGLAGRYEQYF
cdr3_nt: TGTGCCAGCAGCTCCCCGGGACTAGCGGGGAGATACGAGCAGTACTTC

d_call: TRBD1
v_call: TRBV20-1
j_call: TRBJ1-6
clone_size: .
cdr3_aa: CSAGKTGGNSPLHF
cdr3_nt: TGCAGTGCTGGAAAAACAGGGGGTAATTCACCCCTCCACTTT

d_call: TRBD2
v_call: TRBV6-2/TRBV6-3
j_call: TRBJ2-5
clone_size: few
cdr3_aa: CASRSSGGSETQYF
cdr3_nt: TGTGCCAGCAGATCTAGCGGGGGGTCGGAGACCCAGTACTTC

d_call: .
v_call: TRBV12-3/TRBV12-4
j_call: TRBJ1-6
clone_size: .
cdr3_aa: CASSFGGANNSPLHF
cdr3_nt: TGTGCCAGCAGTTTTGGGGGCGCGAATAATTCACCCCTCCACTTT

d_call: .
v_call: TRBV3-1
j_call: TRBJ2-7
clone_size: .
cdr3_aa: CVSSHFDSYEQYF
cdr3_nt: TGTGTCAGCAGCCACTTCGACAGCTACGAGCAGTACTTC

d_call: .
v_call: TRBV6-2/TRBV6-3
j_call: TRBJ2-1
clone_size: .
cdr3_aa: CASRYSRSEQFF
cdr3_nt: TGTGCCAGCAGGTACTCACGGAGTGAGCAGTTCTTC

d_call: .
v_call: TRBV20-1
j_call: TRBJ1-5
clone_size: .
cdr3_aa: CSANRDVNQPQHF
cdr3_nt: TGCAGTGCTAACCGGGACGTCAATCAGCCCCAGCATTTT

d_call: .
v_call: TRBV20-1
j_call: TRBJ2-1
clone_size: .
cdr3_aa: CSAREPGRNEQFF
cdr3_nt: TGCAGTGCTAGAGAGCCAGGGAGGAATGAGCAGTTCTTC

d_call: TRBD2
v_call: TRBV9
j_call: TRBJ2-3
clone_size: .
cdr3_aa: CASSVSGAGTDTQYF
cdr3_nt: TGTGCCAGCAGCGTTAGCGGGGCGGGCACAGATACGCAGTATTTT

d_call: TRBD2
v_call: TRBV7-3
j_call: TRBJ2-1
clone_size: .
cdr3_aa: CASSPKTSGGPNPYNEQFF
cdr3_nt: TGTGCCAGCAGCCCGAAGACTAGCGGGGGCCCTAACCCCTACAATGAGCAGTTCTTC

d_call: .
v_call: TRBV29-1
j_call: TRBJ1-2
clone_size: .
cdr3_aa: CSAEQGGEYGYTF
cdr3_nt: TGCAGCGCAGAACAGGGCGGAGAGTATGGCTACACCTTC

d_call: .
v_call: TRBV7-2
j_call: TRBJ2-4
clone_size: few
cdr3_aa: CASSFSRFGGRFSGDIQYF
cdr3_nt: TGTGCCAGCAGCTTTTCGAGGTTCGGGGGGCGCTTTTCGGGAGACATTCAGTACTTC

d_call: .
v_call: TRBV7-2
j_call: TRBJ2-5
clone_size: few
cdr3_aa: CASTYRGQETQYF
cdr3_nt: TGTGCCAGCACCTACCGGGGACAAGAGACCCAGTACTTC

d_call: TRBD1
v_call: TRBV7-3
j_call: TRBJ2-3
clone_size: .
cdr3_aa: CASSPTGSDQYF
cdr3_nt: TGTGCCAGCAGCCCGACAGGGAGTGATCAGTATTTT

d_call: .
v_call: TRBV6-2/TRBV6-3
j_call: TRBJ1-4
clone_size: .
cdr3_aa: CASKDWNEKLFF
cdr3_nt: TGTGCCAGCAAAGACTGGAATGAAAAACTGTTTTTT

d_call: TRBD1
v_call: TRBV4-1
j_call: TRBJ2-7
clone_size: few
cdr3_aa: CASSQEGTGDRGAYEQYF
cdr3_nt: TGCGCCAGCAGCCAAGAAGGTACAGGGGATCGTGGGGCCTACGAGCAGTACTTC

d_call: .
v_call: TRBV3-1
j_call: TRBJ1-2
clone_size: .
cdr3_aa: CASNPLGGNMFNYGYTF
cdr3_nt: TGTGCCAGCAACCCCCTAGGGGGGAATATGTTTAACTATGGTTACACCTTC

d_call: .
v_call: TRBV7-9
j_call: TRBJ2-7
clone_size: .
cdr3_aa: CASSLWPGLSYEQYF
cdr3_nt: TGTGCCAGCAGCTTATGGCCGGGACTCTCCTACGAGCAGTACTTC

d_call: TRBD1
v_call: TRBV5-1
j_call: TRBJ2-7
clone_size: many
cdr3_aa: CASRLGTGGYEQYF
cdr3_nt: TGCGCCAGCAGACTCGGGACAGGGGGTTACGAGCAGTACTTC

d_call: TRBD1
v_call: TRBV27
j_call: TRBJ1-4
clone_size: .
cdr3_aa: CASSSTGGKLFF
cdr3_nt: TGTGCCAGCAGTTCCACAGGGGGGAAACTGTTTTTT